This entry describes one TCR beta chain. These data belong to a study of human T cells and chemical hapten exposure. Trimming shortened V by 2 bases and J by 8 bases, and 13 bases separated the two germline ends. Germline assignment: CDR1 SGHDN and CDR2 FVKESK. The length of the CDR3 is 15 residues. TCRdb fed the RACE reads into MiXCR, producing one record per CDR3 protein. This sample yields 150,000 to 200,000 distinct CDR3 sequences, of which around 25% are seen a single time; about 2.3% belongs to the top ten. The time point is: patch test 3, about 24 weeks after DPC sensitization. Treatment in this sample: therapeutic diphenylcyclopropenone sensitization with weekly scalp DPC. Suited to DPC and affected by alopecia, the donors ranged from 18 to 70 years old. Extraction of total RNA was performed on unfractionated whole blood.

The source is a woman in her forties with alopecia areata. Some clones in this sample may be carry-over from other donors' samples. The rearrangement uses TRBV14 and TRBJ1-6; possible D gene TRBD1, 5 bases. This material consisted of whole blood, taken in connection with sensitization to the hapten diphenylcyclopropenone (DPC). The CDR3 reads CASSQLGVGYSPLHF. In nucleotides, the CDR3 is TGTGCCAGCAGCCAACTAGGGGTCGGGTATTCACCCCTCCACTTT.